The present entry profiles one T cell receptor beta chain with its context. Its specificity is unknown. This sample is drawn from a study of cytomegalovirus exposure and HLA in healthy donors. Study-wide background: The study's early data release held around 85 million unique TCRs from HLA-typed donors.

Vbeta (60) and Jbeta (13) primers were used in the PCR. The protocol was immunoSEQ multiplex PCR, while the TCRdb copy is restricted to in-frame clones and leaves out a portion. Of about 130,000 clones detected, 70% to 80% appear once; the ten largest clones hold roughly 2.7%. Points from the study as a whole: Later analysis identified 16,000 or so TCR beta sequences associated with HLA alleles, using a false discovery rate threshold of 0.05.

Germline V gene sequence: CDR1 LNHDA, CDR2 SQIVND (reference sequence). The junction had 15 bases not matched to a gene; V was cut back by 6 bases and J by 2 bases. The CDR3 length is 17 residues. The clonotype was recovered from a human donor in good health. The sample taken for sequencing was PBMCs. V is TRBV19 and J is TRBJ2-7; 8 bases are a match to TRBD1. DNA for the CDR3: TGTGCCAGTAGGCGATCGGGCTCCGGGACAGGAGCCTACGAGCAGTACTTC. The encoded protein is CASRRSGSGTGAYEQYF.